A single sample is the source of the 28 T cell receptor beta chains below, sequenced in a study of T cells after somatic rescue of genetic block. The assay was immunoSEQ multiplex PCR, and TCRdb's table has in-frame clones only and misses some. This table has approximately 88,000 clones, 85% to 90% appearing once. Material: peripheral blood mononuclear cells (PBMCs). All receptors come from a woman under 30.

V is TRBV19 and J is TRBJ1-3, with 7 bases aligning to TRBD1. Per the germline V gene, CDR1 is LNHDA and CDR2 is SQIVND (reference sequence). V lost 0 bases to trimming and J lost 3 bases; unmatched junction nucleotides: 5. The CDR3 loop spans 16 amino acids. CDR3 loop: CASSIDWGQSGNTIYF. The CDR3 DNA reads as TGTGCCAGTAGTATAGATTGGGGACAGAGTGGAAACACCATATATTTT.

V usage is TRBV27 and J usage is TRBJ2-6, with a weak D call TRBD2 (6 bases). CDR1 and CDR2 (germline): MNHEY, SMNVEV (reference sequence). Trimming shortened V by 5 bases and J by 0 bases, and 17 bases separated the two germline ends. The CDR3 is made up of 18 amino acids. The CDR3 sequence: CASSAGLPIPSGANVLTF. CDR3 in DNA: TGTGCCAGCAGTGCGGGACTCCCGATTCCCTCTGGGGCCAACGTCCTGACTTTC.

The V and J genes are TRBV30 and TRBJ2-3; D could derive from TRBD1 or TRBD2 (5 bases each). The V end lost 4 bases, the J end lost 1 base, and 21 bases lay between the germline ends. CDR1 is GTSNPN, CDR2 SVGIG, per germline (reference sequence). This CDR3 is built from 17 residues. Here the CDR3 reads CAWILAIGASRTDTQYF. CDR3 bases: TGTGCCTGGATCCTAGCAATTGGGGCCAGTCGCACAGATACGCAGTATTTT.

The CDR3 loop is CASGLALLEGEVGEQYF. CDR3 sequence (DNA): TGTGCTAGTGGTTTGGCCCTCCTGGAGGGGGAGGTGGGAGAGCAGTACTTC. The chain couples TRBV12-5 to TRBJ2-7; D may be TRBD1 or TRBD2 (6 bases each). The CDR3 runs 17 residues. With 1 base removed from V and 7 bases from J, the gap between germline ends came to 23 bases. Germline assignment: CDR1 LGHNT and CDR2 FRNRAP.

This clone was recorded only once. The chain combines TRBV6-5 with TRBJ2-7, with D perhaps TRBD2 (6 bases). Trimming shortened V by 5 bases and J by 3 bases, and 17 bases separated the two germline ends. In germline, CDR1 is MNHEY, CDR2 SVGAGI. CDR3 size: 15 residues. CDR3 sequence: CASSPQSSGYYEQYF. The CDR3, as DNA: TGTGCCAGCAGTCCCCAGAGTAGCGGTTACTACGAGCAGTACTTC.

The J gene is TRBJ2-7, the V gene TRBV28, with 9 nucleotides matching TRBD1. This CDR3 contains 15 residues. V was pared by 4 bases and J by 1 base, with 5 bases of the junction left unmatched. Per the germline V gene, CDR1 is MDHEN and CDR2 is SYDVKM. The CDR3 region has the DNA TGTGCCAGCAGTTCCGTAGGACAGGGGTCCTACGAGCAGTACTTC. Translation: CASSSVGQGSYEQYF.

The chain joins TRBV5-1 to TRBJ2-2; a weak D match, TRBD2 (5 bases). Trimming cost V 2 bases and J 3 bases, with 11 bases left between them. The CDR3 sequence is 15 residues long. Germline CDR1 reads SGHRS; CDR2 reads YFSETQ. The CDR3 DNA reads TGCGCCAGCAGCTTAATAGCGACCGACACCGGGGAGCTGTTTTTT. It yields the protein CASSLIATDTGELFF.

The chain combines TRBV13 with TRBJ1-2; 11 positions agree with TRBD1. The CDR3 runs 17 residues. Germline loops: CDR1 PRHDT, CDR2 FYEKMQ (reference sequence). Losses at the gene ends were 3 bases for V and 4 bases for J; bases not matched to a gene: 10. The CDR3 sequence is CASSFNPRTGGSYGYTF. CDR3 nucleotides: TGTGCCAGCAGCTTTAACCCCCGGACAGGGGGCAGCTATGGCTACACCTTC.

The V and J genes are TRBV6-6 and TRBJ2-7, with D possibly being TRBD2 (6 bases). CDR3 size: 16 residues. CDR1 MNHNY and CDR2 SVGAGI come from the germline V gene (reference sequence). Trimming left V 0 bases short and J 0 bases short, with 12 bases between. The CDR3 DNA is TGTGCCAGCAGTTACTCGGGAGGTACCAGCTCCTACGAGCAGTACTTC. This sequence encodes CASSYSGGTSSYEQYF.

The J gene is TRBJ1-4, the V gene TRBV6-1; TRBD1 matches 9 bases. Trimming cost V 2 bases and J 10 bases; bases outside gene matches: 5. CDR1 and CDR2 (germline): MNHNS, SASEGT. The CDR3 length is 14 residues. The CDR3 reads CASSEWDREGKLFF. Written as DNA, the CDR3 is TGTGCCAGCAGTGAATGGGACAGGGAAGGAAAACTGTTTTTT.

This clone was observed a single time. The V gene is TRBV7-2, the J gene TRBJ1-1; D is possibly TRBD1 (6 bases). This CDR3 comprises 13 residues. Germline CDR1 SGHTA, CDR2 FQGNSA. Trimming stripped 3 bases from V and 4 bases from J, with 9 bases between. The CDR3, as DNA: TGTGCCAGCAGCTTGAGAGGGGGCACTGAAGCTTTCTTT. As protein: CASSLRGGTEAFF.

The J gene is TRBJ2-5, the V gene TRBV19; D unresolved. Deletions cut 1 base from V and 5 bases from J, with 8 bases between. The CDR3 covers 13 residues. Looked up from germline, CDR1 is LNHDA and CDR2 is SQIVND (reference sequence). CDR3 sequence: CASSIGLTETQYF. The DNA of the CDR3 is TGTGCCAGTAGTATAGGCCTAACTGAGACCCAGTACTTC.

The J gene is TRBJ2-7, the V gene TRBV27; D unclear. Looked up from germline, CDR1 is MNHEY and CDR2 is SMNVEV (reference sequence). There are 15 residues in the CDR3. Between the trimmed V and J ends, which lost 2 bases and 0 bases, there was a span of 11 bases. CDR3 coding DNA: TGTGCCAGCAGTTTAGGGCCCGGCCGCTCCTACGAGCAGTACTTC. It codes for CASSLGPGRSYEQYF.

The genes are TRBV7-6 and TRBJ2-7; 7 positions match TRBD2. V lost 1 base to trimming and J lost 3 bases; unmatched junction nucleotides: 0. CDR1 and CDR2 (germline): SGHVS, FNYEAQ. The CDR3 sequence is 13 residues long. CDR3: CASSLGGGYEQYF. The DNA for the CDR3 is TGTGCCAGCAGCTTAGGGGGGGGCTACGAGCAGTACTTC.

This chain uses TRBV6-6 with TRBJ2-5, with D perhaps TRBD2 (6 bases). CDR1 is MNHNY and CDR2 is SVGAGI in the germline V gene (reference sequence). The CDR3 has 14 amino acids. Trimming took off 6 bases at V and 5 bases at J, with 16 bases between the two ends. For the CDR3, the DNA is TGTGCCAGCAGCCTCCCGGGAGAGGGGGAGACCCAGTACTTC. Amino acid sequence: CASSLPGEGETQYF.

The chain links TRBV7-3 to TRBJ1-5; 9 nucleotides line up with TRBD1. V gave up 6 bases and J gave up 3 bases; unmatched junction bases: 3. CDR1 SGHTA and CDR2 FQGTGA come from the germline V gene. The CDR3 runs 14 residues. The CDR3 DNA reads as TGTGCCAGCAGGGGACAGGGACTCAATCAGCCCCAGCATTTT. As protein: CASRGQGLNQPQHF.

V is TRBV30 and J is TRBJ1-5, with 7 bases lining up with TRBD1. Germline V gene lookup returns CDR1 GTSNPN and CDR2 SVGIG (reference sequence). This CDR3 is 14 amino acids long. V shed 0 bases, J shed 9 bases, and the junction held 8 bases outside the gene matches. Written as DNA, the CDR3 is TGTGCCTGGAGTGTACGAGGGGGCAGTCTGCCCCAGCATTTT. Translation gives CAWSVRGGSLPQHF. Together with reference TRBV30 and TRBJ1-5, the CDR3 gives the full variable domain: SQTIHQWPATLVQPVGSPLSLECTVEGTSNPNLYWYRQAAGRGLQLLFYSVGIGQISSEVPQNLSASRPQDRQFILSSKKLLLSDSGFYLCAWSVRGGSLPQHFGDGTRLSIL.

The chain's CDR3 is CASRDSNQPQHF. CDR3 coding DNA: TGTGCCAGCAGGGATAGCAATCAGCCCCAGCATTTT. The chain recombines TRBV28 with TRBJ1-5; no clear D gene. Trimming pared 6 bases from V and 0 bases from J, leaving 3 bases between. The CDR3 is 12 amino acids. Per germline, CDR1 MDHEN and CDR2 SYDVKM.

The CDR3 DNA follows: TGTGCCAGCAGCCACAGGGTGAGAGGGGAAAAACTGTTTTTT. The encoded protein is CASSHRVRGEKLFF. V and J are TRBV11-2 and TRBJ1-4, with D tentatively TRBD1 (6 bases). This CDR3 has 14 residues. Trimming stripped 5 bases from V and 8 bases from J, with 15 bases between. CDR1 is SGHAT and CDR2 is FQNNGV in the germline V gene.

The rearrangement links TRBV7-9 to TRBJ2-5, with no clear D. Matching the DNA end better, TRBJ2-7 makes the J call doubtful. Per germline, CDR1 SEHNR and CDR2 FQNEAQ (reference sequence). The CDR3 runs to 14 residues. The CDR3 is CASSLPPRSYEQYF. DNA of the CDR3: TGTGCCAGCAGCTTACCACCTCGATCCTACGAGCAGTACTTC.

The V call is TRBV5-4, the J call TRBJ2-1; TRBD1 agrees at 11 bases. J gave up 3 bases and V 0 bases, and 2 bases lay outside the gene matches. CDR3 length equals 16 residues. From germline, CDR1 is SGHNT and CDR2 YYREEE (reference sequence). The CDR3 DNA reads TGTGCCAGCAGCTTGGGTGGGACAGGGGGCTACAATGAGCAGTTCTTC. Its protein product is CASSLGGTGGYNEQFF.

CDR3 loop: CASSPGLSTDTQYF. Written as DNA, the CDR3 is TGTGCCAGCAGCCCGGGACTTAGCACAGATACGCAGTATTTT. This chain joins TRBV9 and TRBJ2-3, with D maybe TRBD2 (6 bases). This CDR3 is built from 14 residues. The germline V and J ends were trimmed by 4 bases and 0 bases, with 9 bases remaining between them. CDR1 and CDR2 (germline): SGDLS, YYNGEE.

The CDR3 region is CASSLLGGLKYNEQFF. The CDR3 DNA is TGTGCCAGCAGCTTACTGGGGGGACTAAAATACAATGAGCAGTTCTTC. The gene calls are TRBV11-1 and TRBJ2-1; 7 positions match TRBD2. Germline V gene data show CDR1 as SGHAT and CDR2 as FQDESV (reference sequence). The CDR3 extends over 16 amino acids. After removal of 2 bases from V and 4 bases from J, the junction contained 8 bases not matched to a gene.

This chain joins TRBV6-1 and TRBJ2-1, with TRBD2 matching over 11 bases. V dropped 4 bases and J dropped 9; count of bases not matched to a gene: 2. The germline V gene has CDR1 MNHNS and CDR2 SASEGT. The CDR3 runs to 13 residues. The CDR3 nucleotides read TGTGCCAGCAGTGTTAGCGGGAGGGGTGAGCAGTTCTTC. Translating gives CASSVSGRGEQFF.

This clone appeared a single time. This rearrangement joins TRBV19 to TRBJ2-3, with D maybe TRBD1 (7 bases). V lost 2 bases and J 1 base, leaving 10 bases between the germline ends. Germline CDR1 is LNHDA and CDR2 is SQIVND (reference sequence). This CDR3 spans 15 amino acids. In nucleotides, the CDR3 is TGTGCCAGTAGTATAATCAGGGGGGGCACAGATACGCAGTATTTT. Its protein is CASSIIRGGTDTQYF.

In its sample, this clone was seen once. The V and J genes are TRBV30 and TRBJ2-1; D is unclear. The CDR3 is 15 residues long. Trimming took 3 bases from V and 7 from J, leaving 19 bases between them. The V gene's germline CDR1 is GTSNPN and CDR2 SVGIG (reference sequence). The CDR3: CAWRLGSGGWNEQFF. The CDR3 bases are TGTGCCTGGAGGCTGGGTTCTGGCGGTTGGAATGAGCAGTTCTTC.

The chain is built from TRBV18 and TRBJ1-1; D is undetermined. The ends were cut back, 5 bases at V and 0 bases at J, with 10 bases in the middle. The CDR3 runs to 14 residues. Per germline, CDR1 KGHSH and CDR2 LQKENI. The CDR3 is CASSSGVMNTEAFF. The CDR3 DNA follows: TGTGCCAGCTCATCAGGAGTCATGAACACTGAAGCTTTCTTT.

This clone was recorded once. This rearrangement joins TRBV7-9 to TRBJ1-2; the D gene is possibly TRBD1 (6 bases). CDR1 is SEHNR, CDR2 FQNEAQ, per germline (reference sequence). The V end was cut by 3 bases, the J end by 4 bases, with 15 bases between. The CDR3 is made up of 15 amino acids. The CDR3 DNA reads as TGTGCCAGCAGCTTCCCGACAGGAACGGGCTATGGCTACACCTTC. It translates to CASSFPTGTGYGYTF.